Below, 27 T cell receptor beta chains from the same sample are listed, as sequenced in a study of shared clonotypes between healthy human individuals. Sequencing used immunoSEQ multiplex PCR; TCRdb keeps in-frame clones, though not all of them. The table shows hundreds of thousands of clones, with 85% to 95% occurring only once. CD45RO negativity and positive selection for CCR7 defined naive CD8 cells, a population that excluded terminally differentiated effector memory CD45RA+ cells. Material for sequencing was naive CD8+ T cells sorted from blood. The receptors here all came from a young woman in good health.

V and J are TRBV5-6 and TRBJ2-1, with 11 bases identical to TRBD2. J was trimmed by 2 bases and V by 1 base; bases with no gene match: 5. Germline V gene data show CDR1 as SGHDT and CDR2 as YYEEEE. CDR3 size: 17 residues. The CDR3: CASSLYLAGGTYNEQFF. As DNA, the CDR3 is TGTGCCAGCAGCTTGTACCTAGCGGGAGGTACCTACAATGAGCAGTTCTTC.

This chain connects TRBV28 to TRBJ1-1; 7 positions match TRBD1. From germline, CDR1 is MDHEN and CDR2 SYDVKM. V dropped 4 bases and J dropped 0; count of bases not matched to a gene: 8. There are 16 residues in the CDR3. The CDR3 sequence is CASSYPGQQLNTEAFF. In nucleotides, the CDR3 is TGTGCCAGCAGTTATCCGGGACAGCAATTGAACACTGAAGCTTTCTTT.

This chain uses TRBV11-1 with TRBJ2-5; D uncertain. This CDR3 is built from 12 residues. CDR1 SGHAT and CDR2 FQDESV come from the germline V gene (reference sequence). Trimming left V 1 base short and J 4 bases short, with 4 bases between. The CDR3 protein is CASSLDAETQYF. CDR3 bases: TGTGCCAGCAGCTTAGATGCAGAGACCCAGTACTTC.

V gene TRBV27 combines with J gene TRBJ2-3; D gene ambiguous. Germline CDR1 reads MNHEY; CDR2 reads SMNVEV (reference sequence). This CDR3 contains 14 residues. Trimming stripped 3 bases from V and 6 bases from J, with 13 bases between. The CDR3 reads CASSLVGLGDTQYF. CDR3 nucleotide sequence: TGTGCCAGCAGTTTGGTCGGGCTTGGGGATACGCAGTATTTT.

In nucleotides, the CDR3 is TGTGCCAGCAGCCCGTACTCCTTCGAGCAGTTCTTC. Amino acids: CASSPYSFEQFF. V gene TRBV7-9 combines with J gene TRBJ2-1; D remains ambiguous. This CDR3 region has 12 residues. V was shortened by 5 bases and J by 10 bases, with 12 bases between the two germline ends. Germline V lookup: CDR1 SEHNR, CDR2 FQNEAQ (reference sequence).

The chain links TRBV9 to TRBJ2-4, with 13 bases that match TRBD2. After removal of 4 bases from V and 3 bases from J, the junction contained 4 bases not matched to a gene. This CDR3 comprises 16 residues. CDR1 SGDLS and CDR2 YYNGEE come from the germline V gene. The CDR3 nucleotides read TGTGCCAGCAGCTCGGGACTAGCGGGACTCAAAAACATTCAGTACTTC. This sequence encodes CASSSGLAGLKNIQYF.

The rearrangement links TRBV28 to TRBJ2-1; 7 bases line up with TRBD2. Germline V gene sequence: CDR1 MDHEN, CDR2 SYDVKM. J was trimmed by 5 bases and V by 8 bases; bases with no gene match: 6. This CDR3 is 13 amino acids long. CDR3 amino acids: CASRNTSDNEQFF. Written as DNA, the CDR3 is TGTGCCAGCCGAAATACTAGCGACAATGAGCAGTTCTTC.

The V gene is TRBV11-2, the J gene TRBJ2-1; the match to TRBD1 covers 8 bases. The CDR3 extends over 12 amino acids. Unmatched junction bases numbered 5, after V lost 4 bases and J lost 12 bases. CDR1 is SGHAT, CDR2 FQNNGV, per germline. CDR3 DNA: TGTGCCAGCAGCTCGACAGGGGCCGGGCAGTTCTTC. As protein: CASSSTGAGQFF.

The gene calls are TRBV7-8 and TRBJ2-5; 7 positions agree with TRBD2. This CDR3 is built from 17 residues. Per germline, CDR1 SGHVS and CDR2 FQNEAQ. Trimming took 5 bases from V and 4 from J; bases not matched to a gene: 16. The CDR3 DNA sequence: TGTGCCAGCAGCCGCCCGGGAGGTGGTTCTAGCGGAGAGACCCAGTACTTC. This encodes CASSRPGGGSSGETQYF.

This chain joins TRBV28 and TRBJ2-7, with a weak D call TRBD1 (7 bases). Germline CDR1 MDHEN, CDR2 SYDVKM. The CDR3 extends over 15 amino acids. V gave up 6 bases and J gave up 0 bases, with 15 bases separating them. The CDR3 protein is CASRIQGGPSYEQYF. The CDR3 region has the DNA TGTGCCAGCAGGATTCAGGGGGGACCCTCCTACGAGCAGTACTTC.

This rearrangement joins TRBV9 to TRBJ1-1; 9 positions agree with TRBD1. Unmatched junction bases numbered 6, after V lost 3 bases and J lost 0 bases. Germline CDR1 SGDLS, CDR2 YYNGEE. The CDR3 totals 16 residues. The DNA for the CDR3 is TGTGCCAGCAGCGCGTCGACAGGGGGTATGAACACTGAAGCTTTCTTT. It translates to CASSASTGGMNTEAFF.

The chain employs TRBV7-9 and TRBJ2-1, with D perhaps given as TRBD1 or TRBD2 (5 bases each). Between the trimmed V and J ends, which lost 0 bases and 8 bases, there was a span of 11 bases. Germline V gene data show CDR1 as SEHNR and CDR2 as FQNEAQ (reference sequence). This CDR3 has 14 residues. The CDR3 is CASSLAGRLHEQFF. The CDR3 DNA reads as TGTGCCAGCAGCTTAGCGGGACGGCTTCATGAGCAGTTCTTC.

The chain carries TRBV6-5 and TRBJ1-1; D perhaps matches TRBD1 (5 bases). The CDR3 totals 13 residues. V was shortened by 6 bases and J by 3 bases, with 11 bases between the two germline ends. Germline V lookup: CDR1 MNHEY, CDR2 SVGAGI. CDR3 region: CASRPEGYTEAFF. The CDR3 DNA is TGTGCCAGCAGACCGGAGGGGTACACTGAAGCTTTCTTT.

The chain uses TRBV28 and TRBJ1-2, with D unclear. V shed 3 bases and J shed 0 bases, with 17 bases lying between them. The CDR3 has 17 residues. Germline loops: CDR1 MDHEN, CDR2 SYDVKM. Here the CDR3 DNA reads TGTGCCAGCAGTTTGATAGGTCGCCGGATTACTAACTATGGCTACACCTTC. Its translation is CASSLIGRRITNYGYTF.

The gene calls are TRBV5-5 and TRBJ2-7; D may be TRBD2 (5 bases). The CDR3 is made up of 13 amino acids. Germline CDR1 and CDR2: SGHKS and YYEKEE (reference sequence). V lost 2 bases and J 3 bases, leaving 9 bases between the germline ends. CDR3 region: CASSLGRDYEQYF. The CDR3 nucleotides read TGTGCCAGCAGCTTAGGCCGGGACTACGAGCAGTACTTC. The full variable domain, rest sourced from reference TRBV5-5 and TRBJ2-7, is DAGVTQSPTHLIKTRGQQVTLRCSPISGHKSVSWYQQVLGQGPQFIFQYYEKEERGRGNFPDRFSARQFPNYSSELNVNALLLGDSALYLCASSLGRDYEQYFGPGTRLTVT.

V usage is TRBV14 and J usage is TRBJ2-1; TRBD2 matches at 9 bases. Germline CDR1 reads SGHDN; CDR2 reads FVKESK. Trimming at V came to 4 bases and at J to 6 bases, leaving 4 bases not matched to a gene. The CDR3 spans 14 residues. The CDR3 bases are TGTGCCAGCAGCCCTACTAGCGGGCGCAATGAGCAGTTCTTC. It encodes CASSPTSGRNEQFF.

V is TRBV10-3 and J is TRBJ1-4; 9 positions agree with TRBD1. Trimming at V came to 3 bases and at J to 8 bases, leaving 4 bases not matched to a gene. Per the germline V gene, CDR1 is ENHRY and CDR2 is SYGVKD. The CDR3 is 14 amino acids. DNA of the CDR3: TGTGCCATCAGTGAACAGGGGACAGGGGAAAAACTGTTTTTT. Translation gives CAISEQGTGEKLFF.

This chain uses TRBV4-2 with TRBJ2-5, with D maybe TRBD2 (5 bases). With 0 bases removed from V and 5 bases from J, the gap between germline ends came to 13 bases. Per the germline V gene, CDR1 is LGHNA and CDR2 is YNFKEQ. This CDR3 is built from 15 residues. The CDR3 DNA reads TGTGCCAGCAGCCAAGATTTCCTAGCTGGGGAGACCCAGTACTTC. Protein: CASSQDFLAGETQYF.

Only one count was recorded for this clone. The chain joins TRBV27 to TRBJ2-7; 7 positions match TRBD1. The CDR3 consists of 13 residues. V shed 6 bases and J 2 bases; nucleotides not matched to a gene: 4. CDR1 MNHEY and CDR2 SMNVEV come from the germline V gene (reference sequence). The CDR3 here is CASSQTGPYEQYF. DNA of the CDR3: TGTGCCAGCAGCCAGACAGGGCCCTACGAGCAGTACTTC.

The chain couples TRBV28 to TRBJ1-1; the D is unclear. V lost 3 bases and J lost 3, with 11 bases in between. The CDR3 is 14 residues long. Per germline, CDR1 MDHEN and CDR2 SYDVKM. CDR3 in amino acids: CASSFGQEYTEAFF. CDR3 DNA: TGTGCCAGCAGTTTTGGGCAGGAGTACACTGAAGCTTTCTTT.

The CDR3 bases are TGTGCCAGCAGCTTAGCCTCCGGGGCCAACGAGCAGTACTTC. Translating it yields CASSLASGANEQYF. This sequence joins TRBV5-5 and TRBJ2-7; D possibly uses TRBD1 or TRBD2 (5 bases each). CDR1 and CDR2 (germline): SGHKS, YYEKEE (reference sequence). The CDR3 is made up of 14 amino acids. Deletions cut 2 bases from V and 5 bases from J, with 14 bases between.

This rearrangement joins TRBV15 to TRBJ1-1; TRBD1 is a possible D gene (6 bases). The CDR3 covers 14 residues. The germline V gene encodes CDR1 LNHNV and CDR2 YYDKDF (reference sequence). Trimming shortened V by 2 bases and J by 7 bases, and 14 bases separated the two germline ends. The CDR3 coding sequence is TGTGCCACCAGCAGAACAGGGTCAATGGTTGAAGCTTTCTTT. Its translation is CATSRTGSMVEAFF.

This clone is a singleton in its sample. The chain carries TRBV27 and TRBJ2-7; 13 bases map to TRBD2. This CDR3 is built from 13 residues. CDR1 and CDR2 from the germline V gene are MNHEY and SMNVEV (reference sequence). The CDR3 is CGLAGGVIYEQYF. CDR3 bases: TGTGGACTAGCGGGAGGAGTAATCTACGAGCAGTACTTC.

This sequence joins TRBV6-1 and TRBJ2-7, with D tentatively TRBD1 or TRBD2 (5 bases each). CDR3 length: 14 amino acids. Trimming cost V 6 bases and J 0 bases, with 12 bases left between them. Per the germline V gene, CDR1 is MNHNS and CDR2 is SASEGT. CDR3 amino acids: CASREDMFSYEQYF. The CDR3 region has the DNA TGTGCCAGCAGGGAGGACATGTTCTCCTACGAGCAGTACTTC.

Worth noting for this clone: Germline is not matched at one junction end, which may reflect a read error. V gene TRBV4-1 combines with J gene TRBJ1-1; the match to TRBD1 covers 7 bases. Germline V gene data show CDR1 as MGHRA and CDR2 as YSYEKL. This CDR3 has 14 amino acids. This CDR3 reads CASNQQGTNTEAFF. The CDR3, as DNA: TGCGCCAGCAACCAACAGGGGACCAACACTGAAGCTTTCTTT.

The chain couples TRBV19 to TRBJ2-5; 9 bases are a match to TRBD1. The J call is in doubt because the DNA end fits TRBJ2-7 better. Germline loops: CDR1 LNHDA, CDR2 SQIVND (reference sequence). The CDR3 has 13 amino acids. The chain's CDR3 is CASSPRDRDEQYF. The CDR3 DNA sequence: TGTGCCAGTAGTCCCCGGGACAGGGACGAGCAGTACTTC.

This chain uses TRBV7-2 with TRBJ2-1; 9 positions match TRBD2. V dropped 2 bases and J dropped 5; count of bases not matched to a gene: 10. Germline V gives CDR1 SGHTA, CDR2 FQGNSA. There are 17 residues in the CDR3. CDR3 sequence: CASSLPKPGLADNEQFF. The CDR3 region has the DNA TGTGCCAGCAGCTTACCAAAGCCGGGACTAGCCGACAATGAGCAGTTCTTC.